These T cell receptor beta chains were read from a single sample in a study of blood T cell repertoires in COVID-19. The data were produced by immunoSEQ multiplex PCR, yet TCRdb's version contains in-frame clones alone and is incomplete. The table records some 190,000 clones, 75% to 90% of them present only once. The sequenced sample was peripheral blood. Receptors were obtained from a man between 60 and 70 years old with acute or convalescent COVID-19. Each CDR3 is given with its conserved first and last residue. The D gene is left open where the match is weak. Rows give clone size only sometimes, using once, few, many, or a class for an expanded clone.

v_call	j_call	d_call	clone_size	cdr3_nt	cdr3_aa
TRBV28	TRBJ2-7	-	-	TGTGCCAGCTCCTTAGGGGGGGGCGCTTTATACGAGCAGTACTTC	CASSLGGGALYEQYF
TRBV29-1	TRBJ2-1	TRBD1	-	TGCAGCGTGACAGGGATCTCCTACAATGAGCAGTTCTTC	CSVTGISYNEQFF
TRBV28	TRBJ2-3	-	-	TGTGCCAGCAGAGTGGGTATCCGAGGTACGCAGTATTTT	CASRVGIRGTQYF
TRBV9	TRBJ2-7	TRBD1	-	TGTGCCAGCACCGACTTAAGGGACAGGGCCTACGAGCAGTACTTC	CASTDLRDRAYEQYF
TRBV14	TRBJ2-3	TRBD1	-	TGTGCCAGCAGCCAAGATGGGGGGACAGGGTTTGGAGATACGCAGTATTTT	CASSQDGGTGFGDTQYF
TRBV5-1	TRBJ1-1	TRBD1	-	TGCGCCAGCAGCCCGGGTGGGGGACAGGGGGCGAATCAGGCTGAAGCTTTCTTT	CASSPGGGQGANQAEAFF
TRBV21-1	TRBJ2-7	-	-	TGTGCCAGCAGCCCGGGACTAGCGGGACCCCTCGAGCAGTACTTC	CASSPGLAGPLEQYF
TRBV6-5	TRBJ1-1	TRBD1	-	TGTGCCAGCAGAATACCGGACAGGGGGTGCGCTGAAGCTTTCTTT	CASRIPDRGCAEAFF
TRBV24-1	TRBJ2-5	-	-	TGTGCCACCAGCCTCGGGAGAGATTCCCAAGAGACCCAGTACTTC	CATSLGRDSQETQYF
TRBV19	TRBJ1-3	-	few	TGTGCCAGTAGTAACTACCCTGGAAACACCATATATTTT	CASSNYPGNTIYF
TRBV5-6	TRBJ2-5	TRBD2	-	TGTGCCAGCAGCTCGCAGGGAGGGGAGACCCAGTACTTC	CASSSQGGETQYF
TRBV4-1	TRBJ2-7	TRBD2	-	TGCGCCAGCAGCCAAGTGAGAAGCTTCGGGGGGGACGAGCAGTACTTC	CASSQVRSFGGDEQYF
TRBV5-1	TRBJ1-6	TRBD1	-	TGCGCCAGCAGCTTGCTCCCCTCGGGACAGAGTAGATCACCCCTCCACTTT	CASSLLPSGQSRSPLHF
TRBV9	TRBJ1-5	TRBD1	-	TGTGCCAGCAGCGTAGCTGGGACAGATATAGAGCCCCAGCATTTT	CASSVAGTDIEPQHF
TRBV7-9	TRBJ2-2	TRBD1	-	TGTGCCAGCAGCCTCGGACAGGGGGTCACCGGGGAGCTGTTTTTT	CASSLGQGVTGELFF
TRBV5-5	TRBJ1-4	TRBD1	-	TGTGCCAGCAGAGGGACAGGGGGTCCTAATGAAAAACTGTTTTTT	CASRGTGGPNEKLFF
TRBV19	TRBJ2-1	TRBD2	-	TGTGCCAGTAGTACGCCCGGGAGGATCCTCGGCAATGAGCAGTTCTTC	CASSTPGRILGNEQFF
TRBV18	TRBJ1-2	TRBD1	-	TGTGCCAGCTCATCAAACCGGCGGACAGGGGGGGACTATGGCTACACCTTC	CASSSNRRTGGDYGYTF
TRBV7-2	TRBJ2-3	TRBD2	-	TGTGCCAGCAGGCATCCCAGGACTAGCGGGGGGAGGGGAACAGATACGCAGTATTTT	CASRHPRTSGGRGTDTQYF
TRBV28	TRBJ1-4	TRBD1	-	TGTGCCAGCAGTTTAGAGGGACAGGGAGAGGGAAAACTGTTTTTT	CASSLEGQGEGKLFF
TRBV18	TRBJ1-5	-	-	TGTGCCAGCTCACCACCGGCAGGCCGACAGCCCCAGCATTTT	CASSPPAGRQPQHF
TRBV15	TRBJ1-4	-	-	TGTGCCACCAGCAGAGATGTGGCTGAGAGGGGGGAAAAACTGTTTTTT	CATSRDVAERGEKLFF
TRBV9	TRBJ2-7	-	few	TGTGCCAGCAGCGTAGGTCATGACAGTTACGAGCAGTACTTC	CASSVGHDSYEQYF
TRBV3-1/TRBV3-2	TRBJ2-7	-	-	TGTGCCAGCAGCCAGGGCGCAAAGTACGAGCAGTACTTC	CASSQGAKYEQYF
TRBV19	TRBJ2-3	TRBD1	-	TGTGCCAGTACCACGGGACAGGGAGAAGCAGATACGCAGTATTTT	CASTTGQGEADTQYF
TRBV15	TRBJ2-1	-	-	TGTGCCACCAGCAGAGGGGACTCCGAGACCTACAATGAGCAGTTCTTC	CATSRGDSETYNEQFF
TRBV6-5	TRBJ2-3	TRBD1	-	TGTGCCAGCACCGGACAGGGGGCTATCGCAGATACGCAGTATTTT	CASTGQGAIADTQYF
TRBV12-3/TRBV12-4	TRBJ1-1	TRBD1	-	TGTGCCAGCAGCGGACAGGGGGATACTGAAGCTTTCTTT	CASSGQGDTEAFF
TRBV25-1	TRBJ2-7	TRBD1	-	TGTGCCAGCAGTGGGACGGGACAGGTCTCCTACGAGCAGTACTTC	CASSGTGQVSYEQYF